A selection of T cell receptor beta chains follows, all from one sample in a study of cytomegalovirus exposure and HLA in healthy donors. The data were produced by immunoSEQ multiplex PCR, yet TCRdb's version contains in-frame clones alone and is incomplete. The sample contains 140,000 or so clones, around 79% of which appear only once. The specimen was PBMCs. The receptors shown here come from a woman younger than 45 in good health and CMV-seronegative. CDR3s include the opening cysteine and the closing phenylalanine or tryptophan. Fields, in order: CDR3 protein, CDR3 DNA, V gene, clone size, J gene, D gene. A D gene is named only where the DNA matches it firmly. Size tells how often a clone was seen (once, few, many) or the class of an expanded clone, and some rows leave it out.

CDR3 protein: CASSLYGTGEQPQHF
CDR3 DNA: TGTGCCAGCAGCTTGTACGGGACAGGGGAACAGCCCCAGCATTTT
V gene: TRBV5-5
clone size: -
J gene: TRBJ1-5
D gene: TRBD1

CDR3 protein: CAWRGTRVNYGYTF
CDR3 DNA: TGTGCCTGGAGGGGAACCAGGGTTAACTATGGCTACACCTTC
V gene: TRBV30
clone size: -
J gene: TRBJ1-2
D gene: -

CDR3 protein: CASGRAQGANQPQHF
CDR3 DNA: TGTGCCAGCGGTAGAGCTCAGGGGGCCAATCAGCCCCAGCATTTT
V gene: TRBV2
clone size: -
J gene: TRBJ1-5
D gene: TRBD1

CDR3 protein: CSVEKLAGYNEQFF
CDR3 DNA: TGCAGCGTTGAAAAACTAGCGGGGTACAATGAGCAGTTCTTC
V gene: TRBV29-1
clone size: -
J gene: TRBJ2-1
D gene: TRBD2

CDR3 protein: CASSFPGGFTEAFF
CDR3 DNA: TGTGCCAGCAGCTTCCCAGGGGGCTTCACTGAAGCTTTCTTT
V gene: TRBV7-9
clone size: -
J gene: TRBJ1-1
D gene: TRBD1

CDR3 protein: CASSDPVPNEQFF
CDR3 DNA: TGTGCCAGCAGTGATCCGGTCCCAAATGAGCAGTTCTTC
V gene: TRBV6-5
clone size: -
J gene: TRBJ2-1
D gene: -

CDR3 protein: CASSPLGTGVAKNIQYF
CDR3 DNA: TGTGCCAGCTCACCACTTGGCACAGGGGTAGCCAAAAACATTCAGTACTTC
V gene: TRBV18
clone size: -
J gene: TRBJ2-4
D gene: TRBD1

CDR3 protein: CASSLQRSLNEQYF
CDR3 DNA: TGTGCCAGCAGTCTACAGAGATCCCTGAACGAGCAGTACTTC
V gene: TRBV6-1
clone size: -
J gene: TRBJ2-7
D gene: -

CDR3 protein: CASNEDRTKFSGELFF
CDR3 DNA: TGTGCCAGCAATGAAGACAGGACAAAGTTTTCCGGGGAGCTGTTTTTT
V gene: TRBV2
clone size: few
J gene: TRBJ2-2
D gene: -

CDR3 protein: CASSQGGGGPSYEQYF
CDR3 DNA: TGTGCCAGCAGCCAAGGTGGGGGGGGTCCCTCCTACGAGCAGTACTTC
V gene: TRBV4-2
clone size: -
J gene: TRBJ2-7
D gene: TRBD2

CDR3 protein: CASRGRDSMNTEAFF
CDR3 DNA: TGTGCCAGCAGGGGCCGGGACAGCATGAACACTGAAGCTTTCTTT
V gene: TRBV9
clone size: few
J gene: TRBJ1-1
D gene: TRBD1

CDR3 protein: CATLLQGALKNSNQPQHF
CDR3 DNA: TGTGCCACCCTCTTACAGGGGGCCCTTAAGAATAGCAATCAGCCCCAGCATTTT
V gene: TRBV18
clone size: -
J gene: TRBJ1-5
D gene: TRBD1

CDR3 protein: CASSATGSNQPQHF
CDR3 DNA: TGTGCCAGCAGTGCGACAGGCAGCAATCAGCCCCAGCATTTT
V gene: TRBV2
clone size: -
J gene: TRBJ1-5
D gene: -

CDR3 protein: CASSSTGVSSPLHF
CDR3 DNA: TGTGCCAGCAGCTCGACAGGGGTAAGCTCACCCCTCCACTTT
V gene: TRBV11-2
clone size: -
J gene: TRBJ1-6
D gene: TRBD1

CDR3 protein: CASSEEGELLEQYF
CDR3 DNA: TGTGCCAGCAGTGAAGAAGGGGAACTCCTCGAGCAGTACTTC
V gene: TRBV2
clone size: -
J gene: TRBJ2-7
D gene: -

CDR3 protein: CASSGALALTGELFF
CDR3 DNA: TGTGCCAGCAGTGGGGCCCTAGCGCTCACCGGGGAGCTGTTTTTT
V gene: TRBV2
clone size: -
J gene: TRBJ2-2
D gene: -

CDR3 protein: CAWSATDRGRSYEQYF
CDR3 DNA: TGTGCCTGGAGTGCCACGGACAGGGGGCGATCCTACGAGCAGTACTTC
V gene: TRBV30
clone size: -
J gene: TRBJ2-7
D gene: TRBD1

CDR3 protein: CASSPITLRTGANVLTF
CDR3 DNA: TGTGCCAGCAGCCCTATTACTTTAAGAACTGGGGCCAACGTCCTGACTTTC
V gene: TRBV11-1
clone size: -
J gene: TRBJ2-6
D gene: -

CDR3 protein: CASSLDGVQGETQYF
CDR3 DNA: TGTGCCAGCAGCTTGGACGGGGTCCAGGGGGAGACCCAGTACTTC
V gene: TRBV5-4
clone size: -
J gene: TRBJ2-5
D gene: -

CDR3 protein: CASSVRGDYGYTF
CDR3 DNA: TGTGCCAGCAGTGTCAGGGGGGACTATGGCTACACCTTC
V gene: TRBV5-5
clone size: -
J gene: TRBJ1-2
D gene: TRBD1

CDR3 protein: CASSLTRTRDRGPEAFF
CDR3 DNA: TGTGCCAGCAGCTTGACGAGAACTCGGGACAGGGGGCCTGAAGCTTTCTTT
V gene: TRBV5-6
clone size: -
J gene: TRBJ1-1
D gene: TRBD1

CDR3 protein: CASRDGTGAGYTF
CDR3 DNA: TGCGCCAGCAGGGATGGGACAGGGGCTGGCTACACCTTC
V gene: TRBV5-1
clone size: -
J gene: TRBJ1-2
D gene: TRBD1

CDR3 protein: CASARTEPNYGYTF
CDR3 DNA: TGCGCCAGCGCCCGCACAGAACCTAACTATGGCTACACCTTC
V gene: TRBV5-1
clone size: once
J gene: TRBJ1-2
D gene: -

CDR3 protein: CASSLAWTGVGKYGYTF
CDR3 DNA: TGTGCCAGCAGCTTGGCTTGGACAGGGGTCGGAAAATATGGCTACACCTTC
V gene: TRBV5-4
clone size: few
J gene: TRBJ1-2
D gene: TRBD1

CDR3 protein: CASSLSTGKMTEAFF
CDR3 DNA: TGTGCCAGCAGTCTCTCTACAGGTAAAATGACTGAAGCTTTCTTT
V gene: TRBV6-5
clone size: -
J gene: TRBJ1-1
D gene: -

CDR3 protein: CSVESRTGQGVEQYF
CDR3 DNA: TGCAGCGTTGAGTCTAGGACGGGACAGGGCGTCGAGCAGTACTTC
V gene: TRBV29-1
clone size: -
J gene: TRBJ2-7
D gene: TRBD1

CDR3 protein: CASSSSDRGRGYTF
CDR3 DNA: TGCGCCAGCAGCTCTTCGGACAGGGGGCGGGGCTACACCTTC
V gene: TRBV5-1
clone size: -
J gene: TRBJ1-2
D gene: TRBD1

CDR3 protein: CASSLQGAQGTHGYTF
CDR3 DNA: TGTGCCAGCAGCTTGCAGGGGGCGCAGGGGACTCATGGCTACACCTTC
V gene: TRBV5-4
clone size: -
J gene: TRBJ1-2
D gene: TRBD1

CDR3 protein: CASSLRGTGVAKNIQYF
CDR3 DNA: TGTGCCAGCAGCTTACGGGGGACAGGGGTAGCCAAAAACATTCAGTACTTC
V gene: TRBV7-8
clone size: -
J gene: TRBJ2-4
D gene: TRBD1

CDR3 protein: CASSLGLAGGDTQYF
CDR3 DNA: TGTGCCAGCAGTTTAGGACTAGCGGGGGGAGATACGCAGTATTTT
V gene: TRBV27
clone size: -
J gene: TRBJ2-3
D gene: TRBD2

CDR3 protein: CASGFSGTRVWYF
CDR3 DNA: TGTGCTAGTGGTTTTTCCGGGACAAGGGTTTGGTACTTC
V gene: TRBV12-5
clone size: few
J gene: TRBJ2-7
D gene: -

CDR3 protein: CASSLRQGDQPQHF
CDR3 DNA: TGTGCTAGCAGTTTGAGACAGGGCGATCAGCCCCAGCATTTT
V gene: TRBV7-7
clone size: -
J gene: TRBJ1-5
D gene: TRBD1

CDR3 protein: CASSEEGRSGNTIYF
CDR3 DNA: TGTGCCAGCAGTGAGGAGGGTCGCTCTGGAAACACCATATATTTT
V gene: TRBV6-1
clone size: -
J gene: TRBJ1-3
D gene: -

CDR3 protein: CASSGGWGKSGGNTIYF
CDR3 DNA: TGTGCCAGCAGTGGAGGTTGGGGAAAAAGCGGGGGAAACACCATATATTTT
V gene: TRBV6-1
clone size: -
J gene: TRBJ1-3
D gene: -

CDR3 protein: CASSLFSPVHEQYF
CDR3 DNA: TGTGCCAGCAGCTTATTCAGTCCCGTCCACGAGCAGTACTTC
V gene: TRBV7-2
clone size: -
J gene: TRBJ2-7
D gene: -

CDR3 protein: CASSSGTSGDLQETQYF
CDR3 DNA: TGCGCCAGCAGTTCGGGGACTAGCGGGGATTTACAAGAGACCCAGTACTTC
V gene: TRBV5-1
clone size: -
J gene: TRBJ2-5
D gene: TRBD2

CDR3 protein: CASSWDRTGANVLTF
CDR3 DNA: TGCGCCAGCAGCTGGGACAGGACTGGGGCCAACGTCCTGACTTTC
V gene: TRBV5-1
clone size: -
J gene: TRBJ2-6
D gene: TRBD1

CDR3 protein: CATQGGPSYEQYF
CDR3 DNA: TGTGCCACCCAGGGAGGACCCTCCTACGAGCAGTACTTC
V gene: TRBV15
clone size: -
J gene: TRBJ2-7
D gene: -

CDR3 protein: CASSRDSSNQPQHF
CDR3 DNA: TGTGCCAGCAGCCGCGACAGTAGCAATCAGCCCCAGCATTTT
V gene: TRBV6-5
clone size: -
J gene: TRBJ1-5
D gene: -

CDR3 protein: CASGHRTGDREQYF
CDR3 DNA: TGTGCCAGCGGACATCGGACAGGGGATAGGGAGCAGTACTTC
V gene: TRBV27
clone size: few
J gene: TRBJ2-7
D gene: TRBD1

CDR3 protein: CASSQGQGRTGELFF
CDR3 DNA: TGTGCCAGCAGCCAGGGGCAGGGAAGAACCGGGGAGCTGTTTTTT
V gene: TRBV9
clone size: -
J gene: TRBJ2-2
D gene: -

CDR3 protein: CSVEGLRGRTEAFF
CDR3 DNA: TGCAGCGTTGAGGGTTTGCGGGGAAGGACTGAAGCTTTCTTT
V gene: TRBV29-1
clone size: -
J gene: TRBJ1-1
D gene: -

CDR3 protein: CASSPRDSMNTEAFF
CDR3 DNA: TGTGCCAGCTCACCAAGGGACAGCATGAACACTGAAGCTTTCTTT
V gene: TRBV18
clone size: -
J gene: TRBJ1-1
D gene: TRBD1

CDR3 protein: CASSYWGGVRTGELFF
CDR3 DNA: TGTGCCAGCAGTTACTGGGGAGGGGTTCGAACCGGGGAGCTGTTTTTT
V gene: TRBV6-6
clone size: few
J gene: TRBJ2-2
D gene: TRBD2

CDR3 protein: CASSDGTGGNEQFF
CDR3 DNA: TGTGCCAGCAGTGACGGGACAGGGGGCAATGAGCAGTTCTTC
V gene: TRBV6-4
clone size: few
J gene: TRBJ2-1
D gene: TRBD1